This T cell receptor (beta chain) derives from a study of blood T cell repertoires in COVID-19. Profiled with immunoSEQ multiplex PCR; TCRdb holds only in-frame clones, not every one. The table records under 250,000 clones, around four fifths of them present only once. The sequenced sample was peripheral blood. The sequence came from a man between 50 and 59 years old with acute or convalescent COVID-19.

This CDR3 is CSASGLGVTDTQYF. Written as DNA, the CDR3 is TGCAGTGCTAGTGGACTCGGGGTCACAGATACGCAGTATTTT. The chain employs TRBV20-1 and TRBJ2-3; weak D call: TRBD2 (5 bases). Germline V lookup: CDR1 DFQATT, CDR2 SNEGSKA (reference sequence). The CDR3 extends over 14 amino acids. With 3 bases removed from V and 2 bases from J, the gap between germline ends came to 12 bases.